Listed below are T cell receptor beta chains from one sample, sequenced in a study of blood T cells in healthy people across ages. TCRdb fed the 5' RACE reads into MiXCR, producing one record per CDR3 protein. The profile shows roughly 860,000 distinct CDR3 sequences, 62% of them singletons. Material: blood. Every receptor here comes from a man aged 30-40 years in good health. The CDR3 runs from the conserved cysteine through the conserved F or W. Only some rows state a clone size, as once, few, many or a class for expanded clones.

V gene,clone size,J gene,CDR3 protein
TRBV19,.,TRBJ1-4,CASRSGEKLFF
TRBV6-1,few,TRBJ2-1,CASRVGTSEGPEQFF
TRBV12-3/TRBV12-4,.,TRBJ2-7,CASMGYEQYF
TRBV6-1,.,TRBJ2-1,CASSRTDRGRFF
TRBV6-6,.,TRBJ1-5,CASSYKSDQPQHF
TRBV20-1,.,TRBJ2-5,CSAPLETQYF
TRBV20-1,.,TRBJ2-5,CSARRTSGGAWETQYF
TRBV7-2,.,TRBJ1-4,CASSRRIQGKDEKLFF
TRBV6-2/TRBV6-3,.,TRBJ2-1,CASRGPTSLDHEQFF
TRBV15,.,TRBJ2-1,CATSRAGWDEQFF
TRBV7-2,.,TRBJ2-3,CASSPRLAGTFTDTQYF
TRBV7-3,many,TRBJ2-7,CASSSPGGASYEQYF
TRBV29-1,.,TRBJ2-3,CSVVPVADTQYF
TRBV15,.,TRBJ1-6,CATSMRGSTDRMAPLHF
TRBV9,.,TRBJ2-3,CASSVRAVLTDTQYF
TRBV4-2,few,TRBJ1-1,CASSRPTGVMNTEAFF
TRBV7-2,.,TRBJ2-3,CASSSSLEGLITDTQYF
TRBV4-3,few,TRBJ2-3,CASSHTRDSTTDTQYF
TRBV9,.,TRBJ2-3,CASSPPTGTDTQYF
TRBV18,.,TRBJ2-1,CASSPPGLAGGHEQFF
TRBV10-3,.,.,CAISEGGGGYEQYF
TRBV9,.,TRBJ1-2,CASSVEPDRYTF
TRBV6-6,.,TRBJ2-5,CASSLNRADWETQYF
TRBV3-1,.,TRBJ1-2,CASSPSTAPYGYTF
TRBV24-1,.,TRBJ2-3,CATSGGQATDTQYF
TRBV7-9,.,TRBJ2-3,CASSSLLQRGTDTQYF
TRBV7-2,few,TRBJ2-1,CASSFTTSGGIYNEQFF
TRBV2,.,TRBJ1-5,CASNPGQGYQPQHF
TRBV7-8,few,TRBJ2-3,CASSLARIQGDTQYF
TRBV28,.,TRBJ2-1,CASTVGDRGYNEQFF
TRBV20-1,.,TRBJ1-5,CSAPAYGNQPQHF
TRBV16,.,TRBJ1-4,CASSPGPGGRSEKLFF